Sequencing of this T cell receptor (beta chain) was carried out in a study of control samples from healthy donors and cancer patients. The CDR3 sequence is 13 residues long. Trimming cost V 9 bases and J 0 bases, with 9 bases left between them. Germline V CDR1 and CDR2: MNHEY, SMNVEV (reference sequence). TCRdb's copy holds only in-frame clones and misses some; the assay was immunoSEQ multiplex PCR. This sample has around 30,000 clones, with roughly nine tenths found just once. The chain employs TRBV27 and TRBJ1-5, with D unresolved. The sequenced material came from PBMCs. The TCR sequence derives from a woman between 40 and 50 years old with lung cancer. The CDR3 DNA reads TGTGCCAGAGACGCGTATAGCAATCAGCCCCAGCATTTT. Residues: CARDAYSNQPQHF.